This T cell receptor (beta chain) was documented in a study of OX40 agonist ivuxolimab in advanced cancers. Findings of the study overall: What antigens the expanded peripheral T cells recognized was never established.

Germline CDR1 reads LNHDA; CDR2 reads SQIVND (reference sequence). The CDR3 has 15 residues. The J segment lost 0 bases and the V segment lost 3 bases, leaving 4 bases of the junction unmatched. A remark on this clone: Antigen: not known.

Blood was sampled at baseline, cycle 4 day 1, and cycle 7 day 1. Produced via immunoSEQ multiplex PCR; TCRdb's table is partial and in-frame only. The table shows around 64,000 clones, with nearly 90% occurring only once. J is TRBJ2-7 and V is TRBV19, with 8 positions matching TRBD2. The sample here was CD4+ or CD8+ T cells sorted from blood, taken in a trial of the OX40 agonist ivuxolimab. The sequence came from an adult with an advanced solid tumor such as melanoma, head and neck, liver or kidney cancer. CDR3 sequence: CASSMRSGTSYEQYF. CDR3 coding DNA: TGTGCCAGTAGTATGCGTAGCGGGACCTCCTACGAGCAGTACTTC.